A single sample is the source of the 8 T cell receptor beta chains below, sequenced in a study of blood T cell repertoires in COVID-19. Assay used: immunoSEQ multiplex PCR; TCRdb lists only in-frame clones, some missing. The sample records 150,000 to 200,000 clones, around nine tenths being singletons. The sequencing sample was made of peripheral blood. The receptors were gathered from a woman in her 70s with COVID-19, enrolled during active disease.

This clone was detected only a few times. V gene TRBV20-1 combines with J gene TRBJ1-1; TRBD1 matches 9 bases. The CDR3 consists of 13 residues. From germline, CDR1 is DFQATT and CDR2 SNEGSKA (reference sequence). V lost 3 bases and J lost 5; bases outside the gene matches: 4. CDR3 DNA sequence: TGCAGTGCTAGTGGGACAGGGCTAACTGAAGCTTTCTTT. Protein sequence: CSASGTGLTEAFF.

The rearrangement joins TRBV6-5 to TRBJ1-4; the match to TRBD1 covers 7 bases. Losses at the gene ends were 6 bases for V and 3 bases for J; bases not matched to a gene: 4. CDR3 length equals 14 residues. Germline V gives CDR1 MNHEY, CDR2 SVGAGI. The CDR3 nucleotides read TGTGCCAGCAGCTCCGGGACAGCTAATGAAAAACTGTTTTTT. Translating gives CASSSGTANEKLFF.

The V call is TRBV25-1, the J call TRBJ2-3; weak D call: TRBD2 (6 bases). With 2 bases removed from V and 6 bases from J, the gap between germline ends came to 15 bases. This CDR3 comprises 15 residues. CDR1 is MGHDK and CDR2 is SYGVNS in the germline V gene. This CDR3 reads CASSEGSGAWDTQYF. The CDR3, as DNA: TGTGCCAGCAGTGAAGGGTCGGGAGCATGGGATACGCAGTATTTT. Full variable domain (rest looked up from reference TRBV25-1 and TRBJ2-3): EADIYQTPRYLVIGTGKKITLECSQTMGHDKMYWYQQDPGMELHLIHYSYGVNSTEKGDLSSESTVSRIRTEHFPLTLESARPSHTSQYLCASSEGSGAWDTQYFGPGTRLTVL.

This chain connects TRBV5-8 to TRBJ1-6, with 10 bases lining up with TRBD1. The CDR3 is 15 residues long. The junction had 7 bases not matched to a gene; V was cut back by 5 bases and J by 8 bases. Germline loops: CDR1 SGHTS, CDR2 YDEGEE. In DNA form, the CDR3 reads TGTGCCAGCAGACGGGACAGGGGATACTATTCACCCCTCCACTTT. This sequence encodes CASRRDRGYYSPLHF.

The J gene is TRBJ2-2, the V gene TRBV7-9; D ambiguous. The CDR3 sequence is 12 residues long. The germline V and J ends were trimmed by 6 bases and 6 bases, with 8 bases remaining between them. Germline V gene lookup returns CDR1 SEHNR and CDR2 FQNEAQ (reference sequence). The CDR3 DNA follows: TGTGCCAGCAGTCAAGAGTCCGGGGAGCTGTTTTTT. It specifies CASSQESGELFF. Combining the CDR3 with reference TRBV7-9 and TRBJ2-2 gives the whole variable domain DTGVSQNPRHKITKRGQNVTFRCDPISEHNRLYWYRQTLGQGPEFLTYFQNEAQLEKSRLLSDRFSAERPKGSFSTLEIQRTEQGDSAMYLCASSQESGELFFGEGSRLTVL.

The chain uses TRBV19 and TRBJ2-5, with TRBD2 matching 13 bases. The trim removed 5 bases at V and 1 base at J, leaving 13 bases unmatched. The germline V gene encodes CDR1 LNHDA and CDR2 SQIVND (reference sequence). This CDR3 is built from 19 residues. CDR3 DNA: TGTGCCAGTAGTGAAACTAGCGGGAGGGGGCTGCGGGGCCAAGAGACCCAGTACTTC. Translating gives CASSETSGRGLRGQETQYF.

The table lists this clone with a count of one. The chain carries TRBV4-3 and TRBJ2-1; D may be TRBD2 (7 bases). Germline CDR1 LGHNA, CDR2 YSLEER. The CDR3 is 15 residues long. V gave up 0 bases and J gave up 6 bases, with 12 bases separating them. The CDR3 DNA is TGCGCCAGCAGCCAAGATCTAGGGGGGGGCAATGAGCAGTTCTTC. It translates to CASSQDLGGGNEQFF.

This clone has just one count. Other DNA sequences within the sample encode an identical CDR3. V usage is TRBV30 and J usage is TRBJ1-6; D possibly corresponds to TRBD1 (5 bases). CDR3 length: 17 amino acids. Germline V CDR1 and CDR2: GTSNPN, SVGIG (reference sequence). V lost 0 bases to trimming and J lost 5 bases, with 17 bases between them. The CDR3 loop is CAWSVWARALHNSPLHF. The DNA for the CDR3 is TGTGCCTGGAGTGTATGGGCCAGGGCGCTCCATAATTCACCCCTCCACTTT.